Listed below are T cell receptor beta chains from one sample, sequenced in a study of metastatic and nonmetastatic thyroid tumors. TCRdb re-analyzed the PCR reads through MiXCR. Among about 18,000 clones listed, around a third were seen once. Material for sequencing was tumor tissue. The receptor set was obtained from a male donor with papillary thyroid cancer or a benign thyroid nodule (not recorded which). Some clones in this sample may be carry-over from other donors' samples. CDR3s include the opening cysteine and the closing phenylalanine or tryptophan.

CDR3 protein,J gene,V gene
CASTMGLRKNIQYF,TRBJ2-7,TRBV6-1
CASKSSGRRGNFQETQYF,TRBJ2-5,TRBV27
CASSHGQGRGETQYF,TRBJ2-5,TRBV7-9
CASSTRTSGRYEQYF,TRBJ2-7,TRBV5-5
CASIRAGGLGSYEQYF,TRBJ2-7,TRBV6-1
CASSLGSGFQEDTEAFF,TRBJ1-1,TRBV5-1
CASSQRRQGRYGYTF,TRBJ1-2,TRBV4-2
CASSFAATHTDTQYF,TRBJ2-3,TRBV7-9
CATSSESATEAFF,TRBJ1-1,TRBV15
CASIPVMTDDEQFF,TRBJ2-1,TRBV7-2
CASSLAEGGRSYQFF,TRBJ2-1,TRBV5-1
CASSQGQGLPQHF,TRBJ1-5,TRBV10-2
CAWSTQGVRYGYTF,TRBJ1-2,TRBV30
CASREMVNTGELFF,TRBJ2-2,TRBV12-3/TRBV12-4
CASSFVDRRTYEQYF,TRBJ2-7,TRBV13
CASSLGLTSGLTDKQYF,TRBJ2-3,TRBV27
CASSPNLGGGRHEQYF,TRBJ2-7,TRBV28